This TCR beta chain was profiled in a study of identical twins. Notes on the study in general: Those out-of-frame alpha sequences shared by twins showed an excess of low generation probability. Twins' excess sharing was less marked for out-of-frame beta sequences.

TCRdb fed the 5' RACE reads into MiXCR, producing one record per CDR3 protein. The repertoire includes fewer than 500,000 distinct CDR3 sequences, 24% of them detected once, and around 3% sits in the top ten. The CDR3 consists of 13 residues. V shed 5 bases, J shed 10 bases, and the junction held 7 bases outside the gene matches. Germline-derived CDR1 and CDR2 are SGHRS and YFSETQ. This clonotype has just a few counts. Its specificity is unknown. The same data also went into a second study, on T cells expressing NK-cell markers. That study adds: Underlying the TCR beta repertoires were sorted CD3+CD56+NKG2C+, CD3+CD56+NKG2C- and CD3+CD56-NKG2C+ T cells.

The chain carries TRBV5-1 and TRBJ2-1, with TRBD2 matching over 9 bases. The receptor comes from a woman between 18 and 29 years old in good health. The sample consisted of CD4+ T cells sorted from blood. The CDR3 here is CASSSGGLREQFF. The CDR3 DNA sequence: TGCGCCAGCAGTAGCGGGGGCTTGCGGGAGCAGTTCTTC.